This TCR beta chain was sequenced for a study of cytomegalovirus exposure and HLA in healthy donors. With respect to this clone: The antigen is undetermined.

General study results and limits: Being indistinguishable, some V segments were excluded, TRBV6-2 and TRBV6-3 among them. In vitro experiments confirmed that three CMV-associated chains were specific for CMV antigens. In an earlier analysis, productive rearrangement rates for most beta V segments clustered near 87% or 30%.

V was cut by 5 bases and J by 2 bases, with 18 bases left in between. The CDR3 consists of 16 residues. Germline CDR1 reads SGHTA; CDR2 reads FQGNSA. PCR amplification relied on 60 Vbeta primers (plus 13 Jbeta primers). The repertoire was sequenced with immunoSEQ multiplex PCR; TCRdb's copy has only in-frame clones and lacks some. The sample has 150,000 to 200,000 clones, approximately 80% seen once; the top ten hold about 1%. This chain uses TRBV7-2 with TRBJ2-5; possibly TRBD2 for D (6 bases). This clonotype was sampled from a woman between 40 and 50 years old in good health and CMV-seronegative. Material for sequencing was PBMCs. The CDR3 nucleotides are TGTGCCAGCAGCATTGGTGTGGTTGGAGGGCAAGAGACCCAGTACTTC. Translation: CASSIGVVGGQETQYF.